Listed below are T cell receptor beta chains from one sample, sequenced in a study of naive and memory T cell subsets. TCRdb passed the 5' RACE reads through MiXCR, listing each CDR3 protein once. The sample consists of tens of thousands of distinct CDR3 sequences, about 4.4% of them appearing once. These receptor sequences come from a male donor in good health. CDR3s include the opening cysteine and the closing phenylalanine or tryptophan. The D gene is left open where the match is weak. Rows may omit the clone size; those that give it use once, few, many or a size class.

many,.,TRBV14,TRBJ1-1,TGTGCCAGCAGCGTTGGCGGGCGGAACACTGAAGCTTTCTTT,CASSVGGRNTEAFF
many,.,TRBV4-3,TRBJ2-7,TGCGCCAGCAGCCAAGAGAACAATCCTTACTACGAGCAGTACTTC,CASSQENNPYYEQYF
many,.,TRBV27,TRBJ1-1,TGTGCCAGCAGAAAACAGGGTACTGAAGCTTTCTTT,CASRKQGTEAFF
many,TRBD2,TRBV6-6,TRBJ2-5,TGTGCCAGCAGTTACTTAGCGGGAGTTGGAGAGACCCAGTACTTC,CASSYLAGVGETQYF
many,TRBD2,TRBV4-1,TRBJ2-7,TGCGCCAGCAGCCAAGACCCCGGACTAGGGTACGAGCAGTACTTC,CASSQDPGLGYEQYF
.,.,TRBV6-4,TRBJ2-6,TGTGCCAGCAGTGATATCCCTCTTGGGCTGTACTCTGGGGCCAACGTCCTGACTTTC,CASSDIPLGLYSGANVLTF
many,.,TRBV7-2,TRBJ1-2,TGTGCCAGCAGCTTAGTTAGGGCAGAGCTTGGCTACACCTTC,CASSLVRAELGYTF
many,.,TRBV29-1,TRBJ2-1,TGCAGCGTTGACACTAGATCCTACAATGAGCAGTTCTTC,CSVDTRSYNEQFF
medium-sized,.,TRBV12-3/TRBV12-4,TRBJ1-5,TGTGCCAGCAGTCCCGGACCATCCAATCAGCCCCAGCATTTT,CASSPGPSNQPQHF
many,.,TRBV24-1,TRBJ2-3,TGTGCCACCAGTAAGTCAGGGCGCACAGATACGCAGTATTTT,CATSKSGRTDTQYF
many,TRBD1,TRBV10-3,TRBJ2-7,TGTGCCATCAGGGACCCCGGGACAGACTACGAGCAGTACTTC,CAIRDPGTDYEQYF
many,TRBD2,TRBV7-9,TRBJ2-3,TGTGCCAGCAGCTCCGGGGGAGGGAGGAACACAGATACGCAGTATTTT,CASSSGGGRNTDTQYF
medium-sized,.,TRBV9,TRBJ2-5,TGTGCCAGCAGCGTGAGCTCCGATTTCCCAGAGACCCAGTACTTC,CASSVSSDFPETQYF
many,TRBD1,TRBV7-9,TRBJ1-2,TGTGCCAGCAGCTTAGGTGCGGGACAGCGGCGCACCTTC,CASSLGAGQRRTF
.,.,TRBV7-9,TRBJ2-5,TGTGCCAGCAGCGTGTCCCAAGAGACCCAGTACTTC,CASSVSQETQYF
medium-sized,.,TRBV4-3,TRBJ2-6,TGCGCCAGCAGCCAAGAACAAGGGACTGGGGCCAACGTCCTGACTTTC,CASSQEQGTGANVLTF
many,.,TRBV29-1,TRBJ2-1,TGCAGCGTTAAGCCTAAATACAATGAGCAGTTCTTC,CSVKPKYNEQFF
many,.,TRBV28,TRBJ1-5,TGTGCCAGCAGTTCCACCTCAGGCTTGACTCAGCCCCAGCATTTT,CASSSTSGLTQPQHF
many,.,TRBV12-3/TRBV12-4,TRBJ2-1,TGTGCCAGCAGTTTGGGGAAATACAATGAGCAGTTCTTC,CASSLGKYNEQFF
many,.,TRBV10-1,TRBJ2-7,TGCGCCAGCAGTGTTGACGGATCCTACGAGCAGTACTTC,CASSVDGSYEQYF
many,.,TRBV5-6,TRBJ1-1,TGTGCCAGCAGCTTACGGGAAATGGGGGACGCCTTCTTT,CASSLREMGDAFF
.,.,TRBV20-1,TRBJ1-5,TGCAGTGCTAAAAGTCTCCGCGGATCTCGAAATCAGCCCCAGAATTTT,CSAKSLRGSRNQPQNF
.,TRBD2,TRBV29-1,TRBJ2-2,TGCAGCGTCCGAAGCGGGAGCGGCACCGGGGAGCTGTTTTTT,CSVRSGSGTGELFF
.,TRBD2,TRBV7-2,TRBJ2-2,TGTGCCAGCAGCTTAGCCGGGGGGTCGAACACCGGGGAGCTGTTTTTT,CASSLAGGSNTGELFF
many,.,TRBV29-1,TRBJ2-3,TGCAGCGTTGAAGAGGTCACAGATACGCAGTATTTT,CSVEEVTDTQYF
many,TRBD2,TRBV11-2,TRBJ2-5,TGTGCCAGCAGCTCGAAGGGACTAGCGGAAACAGGGACCCAGTACTTC,CASSSKGLAETGTQYF
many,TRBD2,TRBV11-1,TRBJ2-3,TGTGCCAGCAGCACCAGGACTAGCGGGAGGCCTTTAAGTGGGCCAGATACGCAGTATTTT,CASSTRTSGRPLSGPDTQYF
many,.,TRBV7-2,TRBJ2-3,TGTGCCAGCAGCTACCCTTCCCCCCGGGCAGATACGCAGTATTTT,CASSYPSPRADTQYF
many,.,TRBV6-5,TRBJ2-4,TGTGCCAGCAGTTCCCCAACTCATACTAGTTTAGGGGCCAAAAACATTCAGTACTTC,CASSSPTHTSLGAKNIQYF
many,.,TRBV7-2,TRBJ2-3,TGTGCCAGCAGCCGAATAACTAGCACAGATACGCAGTATTTT,CASSRITSTDTQYF
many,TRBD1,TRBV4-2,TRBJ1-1,TGTGCCAGCAGCCAGGGGACTCGAGGACAGGGGTTACCTGAAGCTTTCTTT,CASSQGTRGQGLPEAFF
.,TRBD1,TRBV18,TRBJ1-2,TGTGCCAGCTCACCTCCGGGACAGAGCTATGGCTACACCTTC,CASSPPGQSYGYTF
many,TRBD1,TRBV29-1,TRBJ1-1,TGCAGCGCGCTCACCGGGACAGCGAACACTGAAGCTTTCTTT,CSALTGTANTEAFF
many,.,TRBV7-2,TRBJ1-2,TGTGCCAGCAGCTCCCCGGAGGGGGCTAACTATGGCTACACCTTC,CASSSPEGANYGYTF
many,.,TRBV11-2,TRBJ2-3,TGTGCCAGCAGCGTCGACCTTCGATCAGATACGCAGTATTTT,CASSVDLRSDTQYF
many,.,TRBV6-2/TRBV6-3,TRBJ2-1,TGTGCCAGCCGAGGGGTGAGCTCCTACAATGAGCAGTTCTTC,CASRGVSSYNEQFF
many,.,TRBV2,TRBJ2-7,TGTGCCAGCTATATGATAGGCGAGCAGTACTTC,CASYMIGEQYF
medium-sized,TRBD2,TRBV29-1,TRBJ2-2,TGCAGCGTTGTGGCTGGGTCGAGCGGGAGGTCTCGGAACACCGGGGAGCTGTTTTTT,CSVVAGSSGRSRNTGELFF
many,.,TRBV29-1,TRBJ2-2,TGCAGCGTTGGGAGGGGGCGGCAAAACACCGGGGAGCTGTTTTTT,CSVGRGRQNTGELFF
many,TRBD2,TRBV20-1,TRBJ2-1,TGCAGTGCTAGAGTTGCTAGCGGGTTGAATGAGCAGTTCTTC,CSARVASGLNEQFF
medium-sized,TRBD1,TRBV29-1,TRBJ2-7,TGCAGCGTACAGGGGGCAACCGCGGGCGAGCAGTACTTC,CSVQGATAGEQYF
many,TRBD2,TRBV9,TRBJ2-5,TGTGCCAGCAGCGTAGGCCCCAGCGGGGGGTACCAAGAGACCCAGTACTTC,CASSVGPSGGYQETQYF
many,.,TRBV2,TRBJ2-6,TGTGCCAGCAGTGCTCTCGCCAGTGGGGCCAACGTCCTGACTTTC,CASSALASGANVLTF
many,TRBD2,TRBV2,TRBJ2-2,TGTGCCAGCAGTGGGAAGGCGGGAGGAACCACCGGGGAGCTGTTTTTT,CASSGKAGGTTGELFF
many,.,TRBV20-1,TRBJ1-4,TGCAGTGCTAGTACAGGGAGGTTCGAAAAACTGTTTTTT,CSASTGRFEKLFF
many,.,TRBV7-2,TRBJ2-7,TGTGCCAGCAGCTTAGGACTACGCTCCTACGAGCAGTACTTC,CASSLGLRSYEQYF
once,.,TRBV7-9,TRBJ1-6,TGTGCCAGCAGCACAAACAAAGACACAGAGTATAATTCACCCCTCCACTTT,CASSTNKDTEYNSPLHF
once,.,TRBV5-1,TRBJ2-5,TGCGCCAGCAGCTATCAAGAGACCCAGTACTTC,CASSYQETQYF
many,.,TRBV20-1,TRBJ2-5,TGCAGTGCCCCGGACAGCCAAGAGACCCAGTACTTC,CSAPDSQETQYF
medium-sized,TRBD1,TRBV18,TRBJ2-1,TGTGCCAGCTCACCATTGGGACAGGTAACCTACAATGAGCAGTTCTTC,CASSPLGQVTYNEQFF
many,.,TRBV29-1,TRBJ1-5,TGCAGCGTCGGAACAGCTAACAATCAGCCCCAGCATTTT,CSVGTANNQPQHF
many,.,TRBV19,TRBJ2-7,TGTGCCAGCCGGTTTCGGGGGGCCTCCTACGAGCAGTACTTC,CASRFRGASYEQYF
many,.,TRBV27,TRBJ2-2,.,CASSSSYESGELFF
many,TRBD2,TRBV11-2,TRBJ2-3,TGTGCCAGCAGGGGACTAGCGTCAGATACGCAGTATTTT,CASRGLASDTQYF
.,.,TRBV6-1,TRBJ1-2,TGTGCCAGCAGTGAATCTGCCCGGAGGGATGGCTACACCTTC,CASSESARRDGYTF
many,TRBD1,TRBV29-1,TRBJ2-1,TGCAGCGTTGAAGTACAGGGGGTTCAATTCTTC,CSVEVQGVQFF
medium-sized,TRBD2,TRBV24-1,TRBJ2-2,TGTGCCACCAGTGACCGCCAATCGGGACTAGCGGGAGTGCACGGGGAGCTGTTTTTT,CATSDRQSGLAGVHGELFF
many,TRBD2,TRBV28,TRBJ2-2,TGTGCCAGCAGTTTAGGGACTAGCGGGAGCCGGGAGCTGTTTTTT,CASSLGTSGSRELFF
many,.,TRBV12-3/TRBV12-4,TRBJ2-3,TGTGCCAGCAGTTTAACCGGGGGCACAGATACGCAGTATTTT,CASSLTGGTDTQYF